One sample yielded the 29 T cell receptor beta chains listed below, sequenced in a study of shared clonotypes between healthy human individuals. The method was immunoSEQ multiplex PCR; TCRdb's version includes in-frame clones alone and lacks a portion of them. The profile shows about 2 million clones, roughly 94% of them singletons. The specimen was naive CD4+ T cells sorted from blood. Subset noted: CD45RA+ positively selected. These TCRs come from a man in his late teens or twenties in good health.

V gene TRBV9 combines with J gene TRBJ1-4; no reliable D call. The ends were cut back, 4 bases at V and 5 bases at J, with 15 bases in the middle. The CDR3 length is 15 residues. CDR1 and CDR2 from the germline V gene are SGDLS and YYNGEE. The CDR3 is CASSLLGQVNEKLFF. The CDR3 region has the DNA TGTGCCAGCAGCCTCTTGGGCCAGGTGAATGAAAAACTGTTTTTT.

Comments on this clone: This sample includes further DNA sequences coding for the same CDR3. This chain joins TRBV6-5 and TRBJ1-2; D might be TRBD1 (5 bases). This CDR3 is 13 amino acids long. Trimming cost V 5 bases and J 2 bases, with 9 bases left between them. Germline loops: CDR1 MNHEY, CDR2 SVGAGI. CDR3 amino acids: CASSTGGNYGYTF. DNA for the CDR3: TGTGCCAGCAGTACAGGCGGGAACTATGGCTACACCTTC.

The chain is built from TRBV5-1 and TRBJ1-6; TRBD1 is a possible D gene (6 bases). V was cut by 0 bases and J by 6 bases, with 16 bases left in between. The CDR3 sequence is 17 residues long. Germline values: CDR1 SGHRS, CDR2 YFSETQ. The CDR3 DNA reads TGCGCCAGCAGCTTGGATACAGGGACGGCCGGTAATTCACCCCTCCACTTT. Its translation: CASSLDTGTAGNSPLHF.

The CDR3 spells CASSSGQGGGETQYF. The CDR3 DNA sequence: TGTGCCAGCAGCTCTGGTCAGGGAGGAGGTGAGACCCAGTACTTC. V is TRBV11-3 and J is TRBJ2-5; D is perhaps TRBD2 (6 bases). The CDR3 is made up of 15 amino acids. Trimming shortened V by 4 bases and J by 5 bases, and 17 bases separated the two germline ends. Per germline, CDR1 SGHNT and CDR2 YENEEA.

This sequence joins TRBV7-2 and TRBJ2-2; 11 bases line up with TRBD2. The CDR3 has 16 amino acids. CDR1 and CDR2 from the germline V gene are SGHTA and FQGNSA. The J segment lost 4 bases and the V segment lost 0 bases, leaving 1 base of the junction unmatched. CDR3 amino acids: CASSLAGLAATGELFF. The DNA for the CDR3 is TGTGCCAGCAGCTTAGCGGGACTAGCGGCCACCGGGGAGCTGTTTTTT.

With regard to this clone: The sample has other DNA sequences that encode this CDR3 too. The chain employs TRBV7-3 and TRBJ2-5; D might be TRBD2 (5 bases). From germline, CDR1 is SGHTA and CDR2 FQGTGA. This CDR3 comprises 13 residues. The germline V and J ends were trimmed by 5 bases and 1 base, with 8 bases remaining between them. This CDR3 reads CASSRTGQETQYF. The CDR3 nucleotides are TGTGCCAGCAGCCGGACTGGCCAAGAGACCCAGTACTTC.

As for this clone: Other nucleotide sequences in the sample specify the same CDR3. The CDR3 spells CASSFGGKETQYF. In DNA form, the CDR3 reads TGTGCCAGCAGCTTTGGGGGAAAAGAGACCCAGTACTTC. J is TRBJ2-5 and V is TRBV7-2; either TRBD1 or TRBD2 may supply D (5 bases each). Germline assignment: CDR1 SGHTA and CDR2 FQGNSA. This CDR3 is built from 13 residues. Trimming took off 3 bases at V and 3 bases at J, with 8 bases between the two ends.

DNA for the CDR3: TGTGCCAGCAGTGGCGCCGGGACAGTGAACACTGAAGCTTTCTTT. Encoded protein: CASSGAGTVNTEAFF. V is TRBV27 and J is TRBJ1-1; 7 bases map to TRBD1. This CDR3 region has 15 residues. V gave up 5 bases and J gave up 0 bases; unmatched junction bases: 6. The germline V gene encodes CDR1 MNHEY and CDR2 SMNVEV (reference sequence).

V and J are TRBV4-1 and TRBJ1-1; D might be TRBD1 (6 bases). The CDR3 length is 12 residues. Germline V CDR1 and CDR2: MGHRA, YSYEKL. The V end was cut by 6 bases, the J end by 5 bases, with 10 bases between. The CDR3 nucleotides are TGCGCCAGCAGTGGAACAGGGACTGAAGCTTTCTTT. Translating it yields CASSGTGTEAFF.

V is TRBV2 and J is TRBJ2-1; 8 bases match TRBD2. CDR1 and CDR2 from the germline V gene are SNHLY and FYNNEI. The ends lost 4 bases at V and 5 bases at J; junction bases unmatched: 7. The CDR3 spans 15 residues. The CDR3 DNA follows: TGTGCCAGCAGTGCGCGCGGGAGGTATGACAATGAGCAGTTCTTC. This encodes CASSARGRYDNEQFF.

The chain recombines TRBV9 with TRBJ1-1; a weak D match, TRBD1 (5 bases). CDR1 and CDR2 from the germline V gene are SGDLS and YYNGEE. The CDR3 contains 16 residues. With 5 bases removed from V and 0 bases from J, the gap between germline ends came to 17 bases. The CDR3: CASSPGNRGLNTEAFF. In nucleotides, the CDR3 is TGTGCCAGCAGTCCCGGTAATAGGGGACTGAACACTGAAGCTTTCTTT.

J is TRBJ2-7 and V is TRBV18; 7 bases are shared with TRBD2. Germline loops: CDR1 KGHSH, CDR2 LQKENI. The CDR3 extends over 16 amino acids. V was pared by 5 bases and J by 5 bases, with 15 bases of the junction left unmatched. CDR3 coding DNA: TGTGCCAGCTCATCGCCTATAGCGGGTTATGACGACGAGCAGTACTTC. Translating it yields CASSSPIAGYDDEQYF.

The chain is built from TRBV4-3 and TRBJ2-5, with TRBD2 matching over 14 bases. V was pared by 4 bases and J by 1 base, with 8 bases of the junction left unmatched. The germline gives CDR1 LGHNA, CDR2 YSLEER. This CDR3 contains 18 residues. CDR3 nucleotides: TGCGCCAGCAGCCCACGCGGACTAGCGGGAGGAGGCCAAGAGACCCAGTACTTC. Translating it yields CASSPRGLAGGGQETQYF.

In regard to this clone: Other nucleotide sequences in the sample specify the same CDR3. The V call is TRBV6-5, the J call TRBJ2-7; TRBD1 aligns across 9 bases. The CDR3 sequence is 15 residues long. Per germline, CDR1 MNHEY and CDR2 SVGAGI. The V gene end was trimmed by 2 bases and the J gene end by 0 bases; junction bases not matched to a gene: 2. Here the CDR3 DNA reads TGTGCCAGCAGTTACCGGGACAGGGTCTCCTACGAGCAGTACTTC. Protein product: CASSYRDRVSYEQYF.

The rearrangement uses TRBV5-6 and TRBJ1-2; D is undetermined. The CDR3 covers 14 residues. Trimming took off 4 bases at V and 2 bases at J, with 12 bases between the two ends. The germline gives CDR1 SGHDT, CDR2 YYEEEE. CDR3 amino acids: CASSLMPGNYGYTF. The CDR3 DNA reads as TGTGCCAGCAGCCTGATGCCGGGAAACTATGGCTACACCTTC.

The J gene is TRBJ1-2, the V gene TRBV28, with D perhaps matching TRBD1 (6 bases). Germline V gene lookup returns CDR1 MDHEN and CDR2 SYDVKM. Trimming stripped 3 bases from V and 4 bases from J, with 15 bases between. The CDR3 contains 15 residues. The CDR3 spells CASSFPTGTRYGYTF. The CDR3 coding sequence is TGTGCCAGCAGTTTCCCTACAGGGACGCGCTATGGCTACACCTTC.

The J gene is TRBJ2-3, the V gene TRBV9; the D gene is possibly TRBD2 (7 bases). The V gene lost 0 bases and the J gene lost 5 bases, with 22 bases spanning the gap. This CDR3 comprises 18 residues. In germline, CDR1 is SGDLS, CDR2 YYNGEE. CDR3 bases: TGTGCCAGCAGCGTAGATTCGGGGGGCGAGGGTTCAAAAGATACGCAGTATTTT. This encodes CASSVDSGGEGSKDTQYF. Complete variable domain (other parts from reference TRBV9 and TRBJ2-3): DSGVTQTPKHLITATGQRVTLRCSPRSGDLSVYWYQQSLDQGLQFLIQYYNGEERAKGNILERFSAQQFPDLHSELNLSSLELGDSALYFCASSVDSGGEGSKDTQYFGPGTRLTVL.

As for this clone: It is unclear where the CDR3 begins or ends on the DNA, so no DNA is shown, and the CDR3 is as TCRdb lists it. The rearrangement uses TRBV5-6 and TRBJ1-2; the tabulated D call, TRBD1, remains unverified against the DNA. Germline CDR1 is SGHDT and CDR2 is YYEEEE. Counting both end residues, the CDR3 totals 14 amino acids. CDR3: CASILGRGLYGYTF.

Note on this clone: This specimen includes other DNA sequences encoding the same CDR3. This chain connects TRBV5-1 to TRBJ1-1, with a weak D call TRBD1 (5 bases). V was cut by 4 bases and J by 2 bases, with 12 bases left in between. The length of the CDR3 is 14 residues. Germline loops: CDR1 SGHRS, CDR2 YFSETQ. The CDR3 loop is CASSLPTANTEAFF. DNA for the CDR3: TGCGCCAGCAGCCTACCGACAGCTAACACTGAAGCTTTCTTT.

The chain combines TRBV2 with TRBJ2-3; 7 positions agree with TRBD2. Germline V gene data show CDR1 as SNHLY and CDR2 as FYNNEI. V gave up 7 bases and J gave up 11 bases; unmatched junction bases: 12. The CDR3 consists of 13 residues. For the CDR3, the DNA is TGTGCCAGCATGGGACTACAAGCGGGCTTGCAGTATTTT. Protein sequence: CASMGLQAGLQYF.

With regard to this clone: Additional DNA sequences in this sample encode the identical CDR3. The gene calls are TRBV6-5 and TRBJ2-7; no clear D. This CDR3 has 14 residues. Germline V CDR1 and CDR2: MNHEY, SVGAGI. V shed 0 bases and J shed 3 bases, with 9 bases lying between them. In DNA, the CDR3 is TGTGCCAGCAGTTACTCGGGTAGAAACTACGAGCAGTACTTC. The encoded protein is CASSYSGRNYEQYF.

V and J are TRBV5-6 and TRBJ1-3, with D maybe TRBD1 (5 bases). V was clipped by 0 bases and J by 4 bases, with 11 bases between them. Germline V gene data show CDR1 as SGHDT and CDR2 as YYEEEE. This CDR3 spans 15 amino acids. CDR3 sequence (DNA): TGTGCCAGCAGCTTGGTCGGGGCCGCCGGAAACACCATATATTTT. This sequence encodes CASSLVGAAGNTIYF.

The CDR3 spells CASNPGGETQYF. The CDR3 coding sequence is TGCGCCAGCAACCCGGGGGGAGAGACCCAGTACTTC. The chain employs TRBV5-1 and TRBJ2-5; 7 nucleotides align to TRBD2. After removal of 6 bases from V and 4 bases from J, the junction contained 3 bases not matched to a gene. The CDR3 is made up of 12 amino acids. The germline V gene encodes CDR1 SGHRS and CDR2 YFSETQ.

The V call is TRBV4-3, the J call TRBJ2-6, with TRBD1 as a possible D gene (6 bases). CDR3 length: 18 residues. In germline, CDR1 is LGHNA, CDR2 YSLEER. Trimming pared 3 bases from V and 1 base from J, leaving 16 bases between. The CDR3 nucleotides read TGCGCCAGCAGCCAGGGTCCGGACAGCCTGTCTGGGGCCAACGTCCTGACTTTC. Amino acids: CASSQGPDSLSGANVLTF.

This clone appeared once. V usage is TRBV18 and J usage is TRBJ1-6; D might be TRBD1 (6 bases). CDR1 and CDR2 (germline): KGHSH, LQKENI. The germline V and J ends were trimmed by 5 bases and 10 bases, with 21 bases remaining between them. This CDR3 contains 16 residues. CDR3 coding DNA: TGTGCCAGCTCAAGTTTTCGGGGGCAGGGGAGGTCACCCCTCCACTTT. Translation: CASSSFRGQGRSPLHF.

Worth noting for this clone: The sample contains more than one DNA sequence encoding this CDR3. CDR3 loop: CASSTGITDTQYF. The CDR3 DNA reads as TGTGCCAGCTCAACAGGGATCACAGATACGCAGTATTTT. This chain connects TRBV18 to TRBJ2-3; D is possibly TRBD1 (6 bases). Germline values: CDR1 KGHSH, CDR2 LQKENI. Trimming took 5 bases from V and 2 from J, leaving 8 bases between them. This CDR3 is 13 amino acids long.

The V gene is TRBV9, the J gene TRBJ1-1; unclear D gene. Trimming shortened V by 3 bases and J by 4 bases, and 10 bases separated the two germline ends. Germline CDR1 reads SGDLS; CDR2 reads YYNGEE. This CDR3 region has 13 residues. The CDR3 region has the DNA TGTGCCAGCAGCGACGGCTCGAGCACTGAAGCTTTCTTT. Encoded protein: CASSDGSSTEAFF.

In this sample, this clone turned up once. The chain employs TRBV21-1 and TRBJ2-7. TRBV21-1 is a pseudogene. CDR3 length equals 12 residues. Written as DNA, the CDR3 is TGTACCCCCGGGGCCGGGTTCGACGAGCAGTACTTC. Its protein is CTPGAGFDEQYF.

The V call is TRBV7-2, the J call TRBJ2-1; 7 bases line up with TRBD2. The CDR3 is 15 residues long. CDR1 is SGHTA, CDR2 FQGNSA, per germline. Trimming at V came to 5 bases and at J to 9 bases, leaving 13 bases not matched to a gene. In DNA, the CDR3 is TGTGCCAGCAGCCTAAGTAGCGGGTCGGTTGCTGAGCAGTTCTTC. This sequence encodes CASSLSSGSVAEQFF.